This record looks at one T cell receptor beta chain sequence and its context. Study processing details: Researchers report that nucleated cell counts were estimated from reference gene primer amplification. Produced via immunoSEQ multiplex PCR; TCRdb's table is partial and in-frame only. The DNA gave D and trimming, while V, J and clone size come from that table. The sample holds approximately 200,000 clones, roughly three quarters seen once. Seattle's enrolled individuals joined amid active infection and were then monitored longitudinally. The data stem from a study of blood T cell repertoires in COVID-19. Overall study: The study drew acute and convalescent COVID-19 samples from the United States, Italy and Spain. T cells, B-cell-depleted T cells, or PBMCs provided the cDNA or gDNA that served as material.

This CDR3 has 13 amino acids. V lost 2 bases and J lost 1, with 5 bases in between. CDR1 SGHTA and CDR2 FQGTGA come from the germline V gene. The chain joins TRBV7-3 to TRBJ1-1; D remains unclear. The clonotype originates from an elderly woman with COVID-19, enrolled during active disease. What was sequenced was peripheral blood. The CDR3 DNA reads TGTGCCAGCAGCTTATTCAAGAACACTGAAGCTTTCTTT. This sequence encodes CASSLFKNTEAFF.